A single TCR beta chain is shown here with its context. The data were produced by immunoSEQ multiplex PCR, yet TCRdb's version contains in-frame clones alone and is incomplete. The data show about 340,000 clones, less than 85% seen once. The data stem from a study of shared clonotypes between healthy human individuals. CDR1 SNHLY and CDR2 FYNNEI come from the germline V gene. V lost 10 bases and J 3 bases, leaving 15 bases between the germline ends. CDR3 length: 13 residues. This chain joins TRBV2 and TRBJ2-5; TRBD1 might be the D (5 bases). The TCR was taken from a young man in good health. Sequenced input: memory CD4+ T cells sorted from blood. Subset given: CD45RA-negative fraction. Written as DNA, the CDR3 is TGTGCCACCTCAGGGCAGGGTAAAGAGACCCAGTACTTC. It specifies CATSGQGKETQYF.